The 20 T cell receptor beta chains below all came from one sample that was sequenced in a study of T cells in Graves' hyperthyroidism and ophthalmopathy. TCR beta CDR3 region amplification was performed from RNA transcripts. Primed by the HTBI set, a first-round RT-PCR was run on the TCR CDR3. TCRdb processed the multiplex PCR reads anew with MiXCR; each CDR3 protein has one entry. The sample yields fewer than 700,000 distinct CDR3 sequences, about a sixth seen once. Sequenced sample: blood. The receptors here all came from a young woman with Graves' ophthalmopathy.

This clonotype was seen at least ten times. The V gene is TRBV10-3, the J gene TRBJ1-2; D unresolved. V dropped 5 bases and J dropped 5 bases, with 6 bases sitting between them. CDR3 length: 11 residues. Germline values: CDR1 ENHRY, CDR2 SYGVKD. This CDR3 is CAISNGYGYTF. The CDR3 bases are TGTGCCATCAGTAACGGTTATGGCTACACCTTC.

This clonotype appeared many times. The chain is built from TRBV2 and TRBJ2-5; 8 bases match TRBD2. The germline V gene encodes CDR1 SNHLY and CDR2 FYNNEI. The CDR3 has 12 amino acids. The CDR3, as DNA: TGTGCGTCGCGGGGGGCCTGGGAGACCCAGTACTTC. Translating it yields CASRGAWETQYF.

This clonotype was counted only a few times. The chain has TRBV3-1 and TRBJ2-6; D remains ambiguous. The V end was cut by 3 bases, the J end by 3 bases, with 6 bases between. The CDR3 is 14 amino acids. Germline CDR1 reads LGHDT; CDR2 reads YNNKEL (reference sequence). CDR3: CASSHPGGANVLTF. CDR3 sequence (DNA): TGTGCCAGCAGCCACCCCGGTGGGGCCAACGTCCTGACTTTC.

The V and J genes are TRBV5-1 and TRBJ1-4, with D unresolved. There are 13 residues in the CDR3. Germline CDR1 SGHRS, CDR2 YFSETQ. V was trimmed by 4 bases and J by 0 bases, leaving 4 bases between them. CDR3: CASSDATNEKLFF. The CDR3, as DNA: TGCGCCAGCAGCGATGCAACTAATGAAAAACTGTTTTTT.

As regards this clonotype: Being one base from a much bigger clone, this may be a read error. The chain has TRBV15 and TRBJ1-1, with unresolved D. The CDR3 totals 14 residues. CDR1 LNHNV and CDR2 YYDKDF come from the germline V gene (reference sequence). Trimming took off 0 bases at V and 4 bases at J, with 9 bases between the two ends. The CDR3 bases are TGTGCCACCAGCAGAGACCCGAAAAGCACTGAAGCTTTCTTT. Translation gives CATSRDPKSTEAFF.

This clonotype was seen ten or more times. This chain connects TRBV7-2 to TRBJ2-7; 7 positions match TRBD1. Germline assignment: CDR1 SGHTA and CDR2 FQGNSA. The CDR3 totals 15 residues. Unmatched junction bases numbered 9, after V lost 3 bases and J lost 4 bases. CDR3 sequence: CASSFIRDSSYEQYF. As DNA, the CDR3 is TGTGCCAGCAGCTTTATCAGGGACAGTTCTTACGAGCAGTACTTC.

The table lists this clonotype with a few counts. This chain connects TRBV7-9 to TRBJ2-4, with 7 bases identical to TRBD2. Germline assignment: CDR1 SEHNR and CDR2 FQNEAQ (reference sequence). V was pared by 1 base and J by 7 bases, with 1 base of the junction left unmatched. This CDR3 is 13 amino acids long. The CDR3 spells CASSLGLANIQYF. The CDR3, as DNA: TGTGCCAGCAGCTTAGGACTAGCCAACATTCAGTACTTC.

This clonotype was observed many times. This chain connects TRBV12-3 or TRBV12-4 to TRBJ1-4; D is ambiguous. With 3 bases removed from V and 8 bases from J, the gap between germline ends came to 10 bases. This CDR3 contains 13 residues. CDR3 bases: TGTGCCAGCAGTTTGGGCGGGGTAGAAAAACTGTTTTTT. This gives the protein CASSLGGVEKLFF.

This clonotype was recorded many times. The chain joins TRBV6-1 to TRBJ1-6; D call uncertain. The V end lost 5 bases, the J end lost 0 bases, and 14 bases lay between the germline ends. This CDR3 has 17 amino acids. Germline CDR1 MNHNS, CDR2 SASEGT. DNA for the CDR3: TGTGCCAGCAGTCCCCGGGAAGGAGGCTCCTATAATTCACCCCTCCACTTT. This codes for CASSPREGGSYNSPLHF.

This clonotype was observed many times. The genes are TRBV3-1 and TRBJ1-2; 7 bases are shared with TRBD1. V lost 4 bases, J lost 4 bases, and 9 bases stayed unmatched. The germline V gene encodes CDR1 LGHDT and CDR2 YNNKEL (reference sequence). The CDR3 loop spans 15 amino acids. The CDR3, as DNA: TGTGCCAGCAGCCCGCTAGACAGGGATGGCTATGGCTACACCTTC. Translated: CASSPLDRDGYGYTF.

This clonotype was picked up a small number of times. The CDR3 nucleotides read TGTGCCAGCAGTTTGTTGGGGGCTTCCCCGATTTACAATGAGCAGTTCTTC. This encodes CASSLLGASPIYNEQFF. V and J are TRBV12-3 or TRBV12-4 and TRBJ2-1, with a possible D match to TRBD1 (6 bases). V was trimmed by 3 bases and J by 4 bases, leaving 19 bases between them. CDR3 length: 17 amino acids.

This clonotype has a count of ten or more. The CDR3 here is CSATGTGDYEQYF. The CDR3 bases are TGCAGTGCAACCGGGACAGGTGACTACGAGCAGTACTTC. The J gene is TRBJ2-7, the V gene TRBV20-1, with 8 bases lining up with TRBD1. The CDR3 spans 13 residues. From germline, CDR1 is DFQATT and CDR2 SNEGSKA (reference sequence). V shed 6 bases and J 3 bases; nucleotides not matched to a gene: 7.

This chain connects TRBV5-6 to TRBJ1-4, with D unresolved. CDR1 is SGHDT, CDR2 YYEEEE, per germline. The CDR3 is made up of 14 amino acids. The V gene lost 4 bases and the J gene lost 6 bases, with 13 bases spanning the gap. CDR3 sequence: CASSAIGSYEKLFF. The CDR3 nucleotides read TGTGCCAGCAGCGCCATCGGGAGTTATGAAAAACTGTTTTTT. The whole variable domain, remainder taken from reference TRBV5-6 and TRBJ1-4, is DAGVTQSPTHLIKTRGQQVTLRCSPKSGHDTVSWYQQALGQGPQFIFQYYEEEERQRGNFPDRFSGHQFPNYSSELNVNALLLGDSALYLCASSAIGSYEKLFFGSGTQLSVL.

At least ten counts were recorded for this clonotype. The V call is TRBV28, the J call TRBJ2-7, with D possibly TRBD2 on 6 matching bases. V was shortened by 6 bases and J by 7 bases, with 13 bases between the two germline ends. The CDR3 covers 12 residues. Per germline, CDR1 MDHEN and CDR2 SYDVKM. CDR3 DNA: TGTGCCAGCAGGTACGGGGGTGGAGAGCAGTACTTC. This sequence encodes CASRYGGGEQYF.

V gene TRBV7-9 combines with J gene TRBJ2-7, with 7 bases aligning to TRBD2. The V segment lost 8 bases and the J segment 6 bases; nucleotides outside the gene matches: 10. This CDR3 is 13 amino acids long. Germline V lookup: CDR1 SEHNR, CDR2 FQNEAQ (reference sequence). The CDR3 protein is CASRSRRGGEQYF. The CDR3 nucleotides read TGTGCCAGCCGCTCCCGGCGCGGGGGCGAGCAGTACTTC.

The chain combines TRBV3-1 with TRBJ2-1; TRBD2 matches at 14 bases. The germline CDR1 and CDR2 sequences are LGHDT and YNNKEL (reference sequence). Trimming took 2 bases from V and 7 from J; bases not matched to a gene: 13. The CDR3 runs to 19 residues. The CDR3 nucleotides read TGTGCCAGCAGCCAAATAGGGACTAGCGGGAGTATTTATGGTAATGAGCAGTTCTTC. This gives the protein CASSQIGTSGSIYGNEQFF.

There are many counts of this clonotype. The V call is TRBV7-2, the J call TRBJ2-7, with 11 bases identical to TRBD2. The CDR3 spans 15 residues. Unmatched junction bases numbered 2, after V lost 3 bases and J lost 1 base. The germline V gene has CDR1 SGHTA and CDR2 FQGNSA. As DNA, the CDR3 is TGTGCCAGCAGCTTTAGCGGGAGGGGATCCTACGAGCAGTACTTC. The encoded protein is CASSFSGRGSYEQYF.

At least ten counts were recorded for this clonotype. This chain uses TRBV20-1 with TRBJ2-1; the D is unclear. The germline V gene encodes CDR1 DFQATT and CDR2 SNEGSKA (reference sequence). V lost 3 bases and J 10 bases, leaving 10 bases between the germline ends. The CDR3 runs 11 residues. The CDR3 protein is CSASGLLEQFF. The CDR3 DNA reads TGCAGTGCTAGTGGATTACTAGAGCAGTTCTTC.

This clonotype was counted ten times or more. The chain has TRBV6-1 and TRBJ2-7; TRBD1 agrees at 9 bases. The V gene's germline CDR1 is MNHNS and CDR2 SASEGT. Trimming removed 6 bases from V and 2 bases from J; junction bases left unmatched: 2. The CDR3 spans 13 residues. The CDR3 coding sequence is TGTGCCAGCAGACGACAGGGGGCCTACGAGCAGTACTTC. It is translated as CASRRQGAYEQYF.

This clonotype was seen a handful of times. V and J are TRBV9 and TRBJ1-4; D not certain. This CDR3 region has 14 residues. Germline CDR1 and CDR2: SGDLS and YYNGEE. Trimming left V 1 base short and J 8 bases short, with 12 bases between. CDR3 DNA: TGTGCCAGCAGCGTATCGTTCCTTCAGGAAAAACTGTTTTTT. Protein product: CASSVSFLQEKLFF.